Listed below are T cell receptor beta chains from one sample, sequenced in a study of T cell responses to AZD1222 COVID-19 vaccine. The protocol was immunoSEQ multiplex PCR, while the TCRdb copy is restricted to in-frame clones and leaves out a portion. The data hold 150,000 to 160,000 clones, with more than 75% observed a single time. The sequenced sample was peripheral blood, obtained 28 days after the second AZD1222 dose. Receptors originate from an adult who received the AZD1222 COVID-19 vaccine. Both conserved end residues are part of each CDR3. D genes are given only for firm matches. Expanded clones are given a class, and other clones once, few, many or no size at all.

J gene	D gene	clone size	V gene	CDR3 protein	CDR3 DNA
TRBJ2-5	TRBD2	NA	TRBV30	CAWTGLAGGETQYF	TGTGCCTGGACCGGACTAGCGGGAGGGGAGACCCAGTACTTC
TRBJ2-1	NA	NA	TRBV7-2	CASTSGKQFF	TGTGCCAGCACCTCCGGGAAGCAGTTCTTC
TRBJ1-3	NA	NA	TRBV12-2	CASRLEIGQSGNTIYF	TGTGCAAGTCGCTTAGAGATAGGCCAATCTGGAAACACCATATATTTT
TRBJ2-7	NA	few	TRBV6-2/TRBV6-3	CASSYGAGDDEQYF	TGTGCCAGCAGTTACGGAGCAGGGGACGACGAGCAGTACTTC
TRBJ2-1	TRBD2	NA	TRBV7-6	CASSLGGGTSGRRGEQFF	TGTGCCAGCAGCTTAGGCGGGGGGACTAGCGGGAGAAGGGGTGAGCAGTTCTTC
TRBJ2-1	NA	once	TRBV7-9	CASSLARQVPNEQFF	TGTGCCAGCAGCTTAGCCCGACAGGTACCGAATGAGCAGTTCTTC
TRBJ2-1	NA	NA	TRBV19	CASSIDLSYNEQFF	TGTGCCAGTAGTATAGATCTTAGTTACAATGAGCAGTTCTTC
TRBJ1-1	NA	NA	TRBV6-6	CASSFSGLGTEAFF	TGTGCCAGCAGTTTTTCGGGATTGGGAACTGAAGCTTTCTTT
TRBJ2-5	NA	few	TRBV10-3	CAIRKDRTQETQYF	TGTGCCATCAGAAAAGACAGGACCCAGGAGACCCAGTACTTC
TRBJ1-4	TRBD1	NA	TRBV19	CASTRTGFQEKLFF	TGTGCCAGTACAAGGACAGGGTTCCAAGAAAAACTGTTTTTT
TRBJ1-5	NA	NA	TRBV7-8	CASSWGVRGGFGNQPQHF	TGTGCCAGCAGCTGGGGGGTCCGGGGCGGGTTTGGCAATCAGCCCCAGCATTTT
TRBJ1-1	NA	NA	TRBV18	CASSPGGPEAFF	TGTGCCAGCTCACCTGGGGGGCCTGAAGCTTTCTTT
TRBJ2-1	TRBD2	NA	TRBV10-3	CAISESGGSSNEQFF	TGTGCCATCAGTGAGTCGGGCGGGAGTTCGAATGAGCAGTTCTTC
TRBJ2-6	NA	once	TRBV7-9	CASSFGGANVLTF	TGTGCCAGCAGCTTCGGTGGGGCCAACGTCCTGACTTTC
TRBJ1-3	NA	NA	TRBV15	CATSRAGAGNTIYF	TGTGCCACCAGCAGAGCGGGTGCTGGAAACACCATATATTTT
TRBJ2-5	NA	NA	TRBV18	CASSPPTMRETQYF	TGTGCCAGCTCACCACCAACTATGAGAGAGACCCAGTACTTC
TRBJ1-4	TRBD1	NA	TRBV28	CASSPPGQGIYEKLFF	TGTGCCAGCAGTCCCCCGGGACAGGGGATTTATGAAAAACTGTTTTTT
TRBJ2-3	NA	NA	TRBV7-2	CASGRFRSSTDTQYF	TGTGCCAGCGGCCGGTTCCGGTCTAGCACAGATACGCAGTATTTT
TRBJ2-3	NA	NA	TRBV7-3	CASSLGTTSTDTQYF	TGTGCCAGCAGCTTAGGGACGACTAGCACAGATACGCAGTATTTT
TRBJ2-5	NA	NA	TRBV3-1/TRBV3-2	CASSSAETQYF	TGTGCCAGCAGCTCCGCGGAGACCCAGTACTTC
TRBJ2-1	NA	once	TRBV3-1/TRBV3-2	CASTQVPQGFEQFF	TGTGCCAGCACCCAAGTTCCACAGGGTTTTGAGCAGTTCTTC
TRBJ2-7	NA	NA	TRBV5-1	CASSLAQGWDEQYF	TGCGCCAGCAGCTTGGCGCAGGGTTGGGACGAGCAGTACTTC
TRBJ2-3	NA	NA	TRBV7-8	CASSLRGISTDTQYF	TGTGCCAGCAGTCTAAGGGGGATTAGCACAGATACGCAGTATTTT
TRBJ2-7	NA	NA	TRBV11-2	CASSLQTAGTSYEQYF	TGTGCCAGCAGCTTACAAACGGCAGGGACCTCCTACGAGCAGTACTTC
TRBJ1-1	NA	NA	TRBV5-1	CASGLGTVSYTEAFF	TGCGCCAGCGGCCTAGGGACGGTATCCTACACTGAAGCTTTCTTT
TRBJ2-1	TRBD2	once	TRBV18	CASSPGLAGNEQFF	TGTGCCAGCTCACCGGGACTAGCGGGAAATGAGCAGTTCTTC
TRBJ1-1	NA	NA	TRBV10-3	CAISDPGRENTEAFF	TGTGCCATCAGTGATCCAGGCAGGGAGAACACTGAAGCTTTCTTT
TRBJ1-1	NA	NA	TRBV6-5	CASRDSGNTEAFF	TGTGCCAGCAGAGACAGTGGGAACACTGAAGCTTTCTTT
TRBJ2-7	NA	few	TRBV19	CASSMVKGAYEQYF	TGTGCCAGTAGTATGGTAAAGGGGGCCTACGAGCAGTACTTC
TRBJ2-7	NA	NA	TRBV9	CASSVRAGPPYEQYF	TGTGCCAGCAGCGTAAGGGCGGGACCGCCCTACGAGCAGTACTTC
TRBJ1-1	TRBD1	NA	TRBV6-6	CASRTGQQNTEAFF	TGTGCCAGCAGAACGGGACAGCAGAACACTGAAGCTTTCTTT
TRBJ2-1	NA	NA	TRBV9	CASSVGLANEQFF	TGTGCCAGCAGCGTAGGTCTAGCTAATGAGCAGTTCTTC
TRBJ2-4	TRBD1	NA	TRBV27	CASSRTGNIQYF	TGTGCCAGCAGCAGGACAGGGAACATTCAGTACTTC
TRBJ1-6	NA	NA	TRBV4-1	CASSQGTLDNSPLHF	TGCGCCAGCAGCCAGGGGACATTGGATAATTCACCCCTCCACTTT
TRBJ2-7	NA	NA	TRBV30	CAWSLGPAGQYF	TGTGCCTGGAGTTTGGGCCCCGCGGGGCAGTACTTC
TRBJ2-1	NA	once	TRBV28	CASSTQGSLSLEQFF	TGTGCCAGCAGTACCCAGGGGTCCCTAAGTTTAGAGCAGTTCTTC
TRBJ2-3	NA	NA	TRBV10-3	CAISEDTDTQYF	TGTGCCATCAGTGAAGACACAGATACGCAGTATTTT
TRBJ2-7	NA	NA	TRBV6-5	CASSYGDLSYEQYF	TGTGCCAGCAGTTACGGAGACCTCTCCTACGAGCAGTACTTC
TRBJ2-6	NA	NA	TRBV6-5	CASRRSGANVLTF	TGTGCCAGCAGAAGATCTGGGGCCAACGTCCTGACTTTC
TRBJ1-1	NA	NA	TRBV5-1	CASLSGQPNTEAFF	TGCGCCAGCCTCTCTGGACAGCCGAACACTGAAGCTTTCTTT
TRBJ2-2	NA	NA	TRBV5-1	CASSLAGTSGELFF	TGCGCCAGCAGCCTAGCAGGGACCTCCGGGGAGCTGTTTTTT
TRBJ2-1	NA	few	TRBV28	CASSPPPPKEQFF	TGTGCCAGCAGTCCCCCTCCCCCCAAGGAGCAGTTCTTC
TRBJ2-1	NA	NA	TRBV4-3	CASSQEGPSNEQFF	TGCGCCAGCAGCCAAGAAGGGCCCTCCAATGAGCAGTTCTTC
TRBJ1-2	NA	once	TRBV6-5	CASSYNLRYGYTF	TGTGCCAGCAGTTACAATCTGCGTTATGGCTACACCTTC
TRBJ1-6	NA	NA	TRBV5-1	CASSRREPHSPLHF	TGCGCCAGCAGCAGGAGGGAGCCTCATTCACCCCTCCACTTT